This note documents a single T cell receptor (beta chain) sequence. The sample originates from a study of blood T cell repertoires in COVID-19. In the study overall: Samples representing acute and convalescent COVID-19 were sourced from the United States, Italy and Spain.

Only in-frame clones appear in the TCRdb table, and some are missing; sequencing was by immunoSEQ multiplex PCR. Of 200,000 to 250,000 clones in the sample, 65% to 85% are singletons; the top ten hold 6.8%. Recovered Cohort 3 donors showed two negative PCRs, clearance, or symptom resolution. Germline V CDR1 and CDR2: SGHTA, FQGNSA. Trimming pared 1 base from V and 3 bases from J, leaving 4 bases between. CDR3 length: 13 amino acids. Sequencing input: PBMCs or T cells enriched from blood (not recorded which). The TCR comes from a woman in her forties who had recovered from COVID-19. This chain uses TRBV7-2 with TRBJ1-5; no clear D gene. The CDR3 spells CASSLGVNQPQHF. The CDR3 DNA reads as TGTGCCAGCAGCTTAGGAGTCAATCAGCCCCAGCATTTT.